The clone carrying this TCR beta chain was picked up a small number of times. Its antigen is unknown. The gene names given are mouse names. The CDR3 is cut off 1 residue early in the read; its end comes from the germline J gene. This entry is derived from a study of tissue T cells after allogeneic stem cell transplantation. The protocol was immunoSEQ multiplex PCR, while the TCRdb copy is restricted to in-frame clones and leaves out a portion. The sample carries about 450 clones, about half recorded once. This CDR3 has 14 residues. The V gene's germline CDR1 is SGHDT and CDR2 FRDEAV. V lost 1 base, J lost 2 bases, and 6 bases lay in between. Study-wide results and limits: TCR repertoires tracked anatomic similarity, regardless of disease or transplant status. Alloreactivity or antigen specificity of tissue TCRs was not determined; some clones might be host cells. Tissue-detected TCR repertoire was only partly captured by blood and spleen T cells.

The time point is: mouse harvest day 14 after allogeneic transplant. The graft held 10^6 splenic CD5+ T cells and 10^7 T-cell-depleted bone marrow cells. Tissues came from B6→BALB/c major-mismatch GVHD mice at day 7 or 14. The chain joins TRBV14 to TRBJ1-4; D possibly corresponds to TRBD1 (5 bases). Sequenced input: liver tissue. This receptor was taken from a female BALB/c mouse given C57BL/6 T cells with graft-versus-host disease after an allogeneic hematopoietic cell transplant. CDR3 DNA, as far as it was read: TGTGCCAGCAGTTTCGGGGGGTCCAACGAAAGATTATTT. Protein: CASSFGGSNERLF. The entire CDR3 protein is CASSFGGSNERLFF. Looking up the rest from reference TRBV14 and TRBJ1-4 gives the full variable domain: EAGVTQSPRYAVLQEGQAVSFWCDPISGHDTLYWYQQPRDQGPQLLVYFRDEAVIDNSQLPSDRFSAVRPKGTNSTLKIQSAKQGDTATYLCASSFGGSNERLFFGHGTKLSVL.